One and the same sample provided the 32 T cell receptor beta chains below, sequenced in a study of blood T cell repertoires in COVID-19. The assay was immunoSEQ multiplex PCR, and TCRdb's table has in-frame clones only and misses some. The data contain about 120,000 clones, 80% to 90% of them singletons. The sequenced material came from peripheral blood. The receptors derive from a woman aged 65 to 85 with acute or convalescent COVID-19.

The V and J genes are TRBV5-1 and TRBJ2-6; no clear D. Deletions cut 4 bases from V and 0 bases from J, with 8 bases between. The CDR3 contains 15 residues. Germline assignment: CDR1 SGHRS and CDR2 YFSETQ. CDR3 residues: CASSRSRSGANVLTF. DNA for the CDR3: TGCGCCAGCAGCCGGAGTCGCTCTGGGGCCAACGTCCTGACTTTC. Filled out from reference TRBV5-1 and TRBJ2-6, the complete variable domain reads KAGVTQTPRYLIKTRGQQVTLSCSPISGHRSVSWYQQTPGQGLQFLFEYFSETQRNKGNFPGRFSGRQFSNSRSEMNVSTLELGDSALYLCASSRSRSGANVLTFGAGSRLTVL.

V usage is TRBV6-1 and J usage is TRBJ2-1, with 8 bases identical to TRBD2. This CDR3 region has 17 residues. The germline CDR1 and CDR2 sequences are MNHNS and SASEGT. V gave up 3 bases and J gave up 0 bases; unmatched junction bases: 7. In DNA form, the CDR3 reads TGTGCCAGCAGTGAGGTTGAGCGGGGGAGCTCCTACAATGAGCAGTTCTTC. Translated, it gives CASSEVERGSSYNEQFF.

The gene calls are TRBV9 and TRBJ2-1; 7 bases agree with TRBD1. Germline trimming cut 0 bases from V and 5 bases from J; bases unmatched to any gene: 5. The V gene's germline CDR1 is SGDLS and CDR2 YYNGEE. The CDR3 totals 15 residues. The CDR3: CASSVVGQRNNEQFF. The CDR3, as DNA: TGTGCCAGCAGCGTAGTGGGACAGAGAAACAATGAGCAGTTCTTC.

The genes are TRBV9 and TRBJ2-2; D uncertain. The CDR3 has 13 residues. The V end was cut by 0 bases, the J end by 6 bases, with 6 bases between. Germline lookup yields CDR1 SGDLS and CDR2 YYNGEE. This CDR3 is CASSVAVSGELFF. The CDR3 DNA follows: TGTGCCAGCAGCGTAGCAGTTTCCGGGGAGCTGTTTTTT.

V gene TRBV7-8 combines with J gene TRBJ1-5; TRBD1 aligns across 8 bases. V lost 5 bases, J lost 0 bases, and 3 bases stayed unmatched. CDR3 length equals 15 residues. The germline gives CDR1 SGHVS, CDR2 FQNEAQ. CDR3 in DNA: TGTGCCAGCAGCCGGGACAGGAATAGCAATCAGCCCCAGCATTTT. This encodes CASSRDRNSNQPQHF.

The chain links TRBV11-3 to TRBJ2-5; 8 bases map to TRBD2. Germline CDR1 reads SGHNT; CDR2 reads YENEEA. V lost 1 base, J lost 5 bases, and 9 bases stayed unmatched. The CDR3 totals 16 residues. CDR3 loop: CASSLGRRGAEETQYF. Written as DNA, the CDR3 is TGTGCCAGCAGCTTAGGCCGGCGGGGGGCCGAGGAGACCCAGTACTTC.

The rearrangement uses TRBV2 and TRBJ2-5; 7 bases line up with TRBD2. J gave up 4 bases and V 1 base, and 0 bases lay outside the gene matches. The germline V gene has CDR1 SNHLY and CDR2 FYNNEI. The CDR3 totals 13 residues. CDR3 bases: TGTGCCAGCAGTGAAGGCGGGGGAGAGACCCAGTACTTC. It encodes CASSEGGGETQYF.

The chain links TRBV27 to TRBJ2-3; D unresolved. The V gene's germline CDR1 is MNHEY and CDR2 SMNVEV (reference sequence). This CDR3 has 14 amino acids. The V end lost 4 bases, the J end lost 6 bases, and 14 bases lay between the germline ends. CDR3 in amino acids: CASSSPGTTDTQYF. CDR3 DNA: TGTGCCAGCAGTTCCCCAGGCACCACCGATACGCAGTATTTT.

The chain recombines TRBV3-1 (or the pseudogene TRBV3-2) with TRBJ2-5; the match to TRBD1 covers 7 bases. With V trimmed by 4 bases and J by 4 bases, 3 bases remained unmatched. This CDR3 has 13 amino acids. Germline-derived CDR1 and CDR2 are LGHDT and YNNKEL (reference sequence). This CDR3 is CASSRQGAETQYF. The CDR3 region has the DNA TGTGCCAGCAGCCGACAGGGAGCAGAGACCCAGTACTTC.

This rearrangement joins TRBV11-3 to TRBJ2-2; D unclear. Germline V CDR1 and CDR2: SGHNT, YENEEA. There are 13 residues in the CDR3. V gave up 3 bases and J gave up 7 bases, with 9 bases separating them. The CDR3 is CASSFRVDGELFF. The CDR3 bases are TGTGCCAGCAGCTTTCGGGTTGACGGGGAGCTGTTTTTT. Drawing the rest from reference TRBV11-3 and TRBJ2-2, the complete variable domain is EAGVVQSPRYKIIEKKQPVAFWCNPISGHNTLYWYLQNLGQGPELLIRYENEEAVDDSQLPKDRFSAERLKGVDSTLKIQPAELGDSAVYLCASSFRVDGELFFGEGSRLTVL.

This chain uses TRBV19 with TRBJ1-4, with 8 bases lining up with TRBD1. In germline, CDR1 is LNHDA, CDR2 SQIVND (reference sequence). The ends lost 6 bases at V and 6 bases at J; junction bases unmatched: 18. CDR3 size: 18 residues. The chain's CDR3 is CASSPDRGIGQWDEKLFF. CDR3 coding DNA: TGTGCCAGTAGCCCTGACAGGGGAATCGGTCAGTGGGATGAAAAACTGTTTTTT.

The gene calls are TRBV19 and TRBJ2-7; TRBD1 might be the D (6 bases). Germline CDR1 LNHDA, CDR2 SQIVND (reference sequence). The CDR3 loop spans 14 amino acids. Trimming removed 5 bases at V and 5 bases at J, with 16 bases between. The CDR3 loop reads CASSPPGRGHEQYF. The CDR3, as DNA: TGTGCCAGTAGTCCCCCCGGCAGGGGCCACGAGCAGTACTTC.

This clone appeared once. V gene TRBV6-5 combines with J gene TRBJ2-5, with 9 bases lining up with TRBD1. Germline V lookup: CDR1 MNHEY, CDR2 SVGAGI. The CDR3 runs to 14 residues. The V gene end was trimmed by 6 bases and the J gene end by 7 bases; junction bases not matched to a gene: 9. In DNA form, the CDR3 reads TGTGCCAGCAGCCTGGACAGGGGTTGGGCGACCCAGTACTTC. Translation gives CASSLDRGWATQYF.

V usage is TRBV6-5 and J usage is TRBJ2-7, with a possible D match to TRBD1 (6 bases). Germline values: CDR1 MNHEY, CDR2 SVGAGI. The CDR3 extends over 13 amino acids. Trimming left V 6 bases short and J 3 bases short, with 12 bases between. This CDR3 is CASSTDSNYEQYF. CDR3 DNA: TGTGCCAGCAGCACGGACAGTAACTACGAGCAGTACTTC.

The chain uses TRBV9 and TRBJ2-3; TRBD2 agrees at 9 bases. There are 15 residues in the CDR3. J lost 4 bases, V lost 1 base, and 4 bases had no gene match. Germline CDR1 and CDR2: SGDLS and YYNGEE. CDR3 residues: CASSVSSGGSDTQYF. In nucleotides, the CDR3 is TGTGCCAGCAGCGTAAGTAGCGGGGGATCAGATACGCAGTATTTT.

The chain carries TRBV19 and TRBJ1-5; 9 bases line up with TRBD1. The CDR3 is 16 residues long. V lost 7 bases to trimming and J lost 2 bases; unmatched junction nucleotides: 9. The germline V gene encodes CDR1 LNHDA and CDR2 SQIVND (reference sequence). CDR3 sequence: CASNTDRGFGNQPQHF. In DNA form, the CDR3 reads TGTGCCAGTAACACGGACAGGGGATTTGGCAATCAGCCCCAGCATTTT. Based on the CDR3 plus reference TRBV19 and TRBJ1-5, the full variable domain is DGGITQSPKYLFRKEGQNVTLSCEQNLNHDAMYWYRQDPGQGLRLIYYSQIVNDFQKGDIAEGYSVSREKKESFPLTVTSAQKNPTAFYLCASNTDRGFGNQPQHFGDGTRLSIL.

Concerning this clone itself: One end of the junction is discordant with germline, which a read error may explain. The V call is TRBV10-1, the J call TRBJ1-1; 9 nucleotides align to TRBD1. The CDR3 is 12 residues long. Per germline, CDR1 WNHNN and CDR2 SYGVQD (reference sequence). This CDR3 is CASSEGTGNLVF. The CDR3 DNA reads as TGCGCCAGCAGTGAAGGGACAGGGAACCTGGTATTT.

The gene calls are TRBV2 and TRBJ2-1, with no clear D. This CDR3 spans 13 amino acids. The V end lost 2 bases, the J end lost 3 bases, and 5 bases lay between the germline ends. Germline CDR1 reads SNHLY; CDR2 reads FYNNEI. The CDR3 reads CASSESNYNEQFF. DNA for the CDR3: TGTGCCAGCAGTGAATCCAACTACAATGAGCAGTTCTTC.

In its sample, this clone was seen once. The chain carries TRBV12-5 and TRBJ2-1; 9 nucleotides align to TRBD2. Trimming cost V 8 bases and J 0 bases; bases outside gene matches: 11. This CDR3 region has 17 residues. From germline, CDR1 is LGHNT and CDR2 FRNRAP. CDR3 sequence reads: CASQGLSGGSSYNEQFF. CDR3 bases: TGTGCTAGTCAAGGCTTAAGCGGGGGGAGCTCCTACAATGAGCAGTTCTTC.

The rearrangement links TRBV30 to TRBJ2-5, with 7 bases lining up with TRBD2. The V gene's germline CDR1 is GTSNPN and CDR2 SVGIG (reference sequence). V lost 7 bases to trimming and J lost 0 bases; unmatched junction nucleotides: 2. The CDR3 loop spans 12 amino acids. The CDR3 reads CASSGNQETQYF. The CDR3 DNA sequence: TGTGCCTCTAGCGGCAACCAAGAGACCCAGTACTTC.

The chain links TRBV28 to TRBJ2-7, with 10 bases that match TRBD2. The CDR3 has 15 residues. The germline V gene encodes CDR1 MDHEN and CDR2 SYDVKM. Losses at the gene ends were 6 bases for V and 5 bases for J; bases not matched to a gene: 10. CDR3 bases: TGTGCCAGCAGCTCACATAGCGGGGGGCGGGACGAGCAGTACTTC. Its protein is CASSSHSGGRDEQYF.

This chain links TRBV19 with TRBJ1-2; D possibly corresponds to TRBD1 (5 bases). The CDR3 has 14 residues. CDR1 is LNHDA and CDR2 is SQIVND in the germline V gene (reference sequence). Trimming cost V 8 bases and J 3 bases, with 16 bases left between them. The CDR3 nucleotides are TGTGCCAGTTTCGGGGGGGGATCCGACTATGGCTACACCTTC. Its translation is CASFGGGSDYGYTF. Supplemented by reference TRBV19 and TRBJ1-2, the full variable domain reads DGGITQSPKYLFRKEGQNVTLSCEQNLNHDAMYWYRQDPGQGLRLIYYSQIVNDFQKGDIAEGYSVSREKKESFPLTVTSAQKNPTAFYLCASFGGGSDYGYTFGSGTRLTVV.

This clone showed up just a few times. V and J are TRBV30 and TRBJ1-5, with 8 nucleotides matching TRBD1. The junction had 9 bases not matched to a gene; V was cut back by 7 bases and J by 7 bases. Germline V gene lookup returns CDR1 GTSNPN and CDR2 SVGIG (reference sequence). CDR3 length equals 13 residues. CDR3 sequence reads: CALDRVSRQPQHF. The CDR3, as DNA: TGTGCCTTGGACAGGGTAAGTCGGCAGCCCCAGCATTTT.

This clone showed up just a few times. CDR3 bases: TGTGCCAGCAGCTTGGCCTATGGGACAGCGGGCTACACCTTC. Translating gives CASSLAYGTAGYTF. The chain uses TRBV5-6 and TRBJ1-2; 7 nucleotides line up with TRBD1. The J segment lost 8 bases and the V segment lost 0 bases, leaving 7 bases of the junction unmatched. This CDR3 has 14 residues. The germline V gene encodes CDR1 SGHDT and CDR2 YYEEEE. Drawing the rest from reference TRBV5-6 and TRBJ1-2, the complete variable domain is DAGVTQSPTHLIKTRGQQVTLRCSPKSGHDTVSWYQQALGQGPQFIFQYYEEEERQRGNFPDRFSGHQFPNYSSELNVNALLLGDSALYLCASSLAYGTAGYTFGSGTRLTVV.

V is TRBV6-6 and J is TRBJ1-5, with 9 nucleotides matching TRBD1. The trim removed 6 bases at V and 4 bases at J, leaving 7 bases unmatched. The CDR3 has 15 residues. The germline gives CDR1 MNHNY, CDR2 SVGAGI (reference sequence). The CDR3 DNA sequence: TGTGCCAGCAGAAACTCGGGACAGGGTAATCAGCCCCAGCATTTT. Amino acid sequence: CASRNSGQGNQPQHF.

The V and J genes are TRBV28 and TRBJ2-5; D gene uncertain. This CDR3 is 13 amino acids long. Trimming stripped 6 bases from V and 5 bases from J, with 13 bases between. CDR1 is MDHEN, CDR2 SYDVKM, per germline. CDR3 loop: CASRVSGRETQYF. The CDR3 DNA reads as TGTGCCAGCAGGGTATCGGGTCGTGAGACCCAGTACTTC.

The chain couples TRBV19 to TRBJ1-1; no reliable D call. In germline, CDR1 is LNHDA, CDR2 SQIVND (reference sequence). This CDR3 comprises 12 residues. V lost 10 bases and J lost 4, with 13 bases in between. The CDR3 nucleotides are TGTGCCACCAGAGGGCCTGGCACTGAAGCTTTCTTT. This encodes CATRGPGTEAFF.

The CDR3 nucleotides read TGTGCCAGCAGTAGGGGGGGGCGGGCAGATACGCAGTATTTT. Protein sequence: CASSRGGRADTQYF. The rearrangement uses TRBV28 and TRBJ2-3, with a possible D match to TRBD2 (7 bases). Germline CDR1 is MDHEN and CDR2 is SYDVKM. Trimming removed 5 bases at V and 4 bases at J, with 13 bases between. This CDR3 has 14 residues.

The chain combines TRBV18 with TRBJ1-1; D might be TRBD1 (5 bases). Germline V lookup: CDR1 KGHSH, CDR2 LQKENI. CDR3 size: 14 residues. V was shortened by 2 bases and J by 1 base, with 8 bases between the two germline ends. The DNA of the CDR3 is TGTGCCAGCTCACCAGGGGCAGGGAACACTGAAGCTTTCTTT. Protein product: CASSPGAGNTEAFF.

The chain recombines TRBV7-9 with TRBJ2-5; D is ambiguous. Germline V lookup: CDR1 SEHNR, CDR2 FQNEAQ (reference sequence). The ends were cut back, 3 bases at V and 4 bases at J, with 9 bases in the middle. There are 13 residues in the CDR3. The CDR3 region is CASSFGIIETQYF. The CDR3 DNA follows: TGTGCCAGCAGCTTCGGTATTATAGAGACCCAGTACTTC.

This chain joins TRBV5-4 and TRBJ1-6, with D possibly matching TRBD1 (6 bases). This CDR3 has 14 amino acids. V lost 7 bases and J lost 10, with 18 bases in between. Germline-derived CDR1 and CDR2 are SGHNT and YYREEE (reference sequence). The CDR3: CASSTQGLNSPLHF. As DNA, the CDR3 is TGTGCCAGCTCAACACAGGGATTGAACTCACCCCTCCACTTT. Based on the CDR3 plus reference TRBV5-4 and TRBJ1-6, the full variable domain is ETGVTQSPTHLIKTRGQQVTLRCSSQSGHNTVSWYQQALGQGPQFIFQYYREEENGRGNFPPRFSGLQFPNYSSELNVNALELDDSALYLCASSTQGLNSPLHFGNGTRLTVT.

The chain carries TRBV19 and TRBJ1-5; TRBD1 matches at 10 bases. This CDR3 comprises 16 residues. The germline V gene has CDR1 LNHDA and CDR2 SQIVND (reference sequence). V dropped 4 bases and J dropped 1; count of bases not matched to a gene: 4. CDR3 loop: CASSSPGQGSNQPQHF. The CDR3 DNA reads TGTGCCAGTAGTAGCCCGGGACAGGGGAGCAATCAGCCCCAGCATTTT.